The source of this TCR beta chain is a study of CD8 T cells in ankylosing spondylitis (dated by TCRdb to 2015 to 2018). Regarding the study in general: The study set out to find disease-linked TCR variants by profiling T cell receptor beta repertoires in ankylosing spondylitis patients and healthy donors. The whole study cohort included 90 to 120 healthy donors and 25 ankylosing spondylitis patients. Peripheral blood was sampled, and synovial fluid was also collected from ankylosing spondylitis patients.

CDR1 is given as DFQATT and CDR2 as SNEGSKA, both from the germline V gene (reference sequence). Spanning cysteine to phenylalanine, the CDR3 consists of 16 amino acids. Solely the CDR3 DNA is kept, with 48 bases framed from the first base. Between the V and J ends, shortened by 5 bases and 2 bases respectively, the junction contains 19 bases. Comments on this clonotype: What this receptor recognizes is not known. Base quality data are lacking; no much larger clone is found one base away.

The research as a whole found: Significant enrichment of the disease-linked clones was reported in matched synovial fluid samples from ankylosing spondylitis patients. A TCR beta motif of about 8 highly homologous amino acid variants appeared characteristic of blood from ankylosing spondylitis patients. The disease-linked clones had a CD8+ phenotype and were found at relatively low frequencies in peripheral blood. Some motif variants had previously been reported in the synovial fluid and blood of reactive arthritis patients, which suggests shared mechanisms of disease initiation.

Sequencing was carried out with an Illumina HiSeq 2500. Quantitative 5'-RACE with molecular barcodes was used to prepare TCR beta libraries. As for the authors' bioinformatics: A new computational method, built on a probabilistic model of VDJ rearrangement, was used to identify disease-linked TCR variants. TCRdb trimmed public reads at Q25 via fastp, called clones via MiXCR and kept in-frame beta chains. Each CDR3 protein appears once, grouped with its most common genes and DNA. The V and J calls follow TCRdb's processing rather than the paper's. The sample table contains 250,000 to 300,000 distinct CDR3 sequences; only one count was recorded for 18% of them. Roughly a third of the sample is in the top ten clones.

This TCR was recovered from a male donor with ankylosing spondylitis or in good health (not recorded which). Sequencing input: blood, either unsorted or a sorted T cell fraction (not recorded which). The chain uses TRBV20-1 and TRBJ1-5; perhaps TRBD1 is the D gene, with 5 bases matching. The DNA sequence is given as TGCAGTGCTCGCCCGTTGACAGCCGGGGGCAATCAGCCCCAGCATTTT. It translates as CSARPLTAGGNQPQHF.